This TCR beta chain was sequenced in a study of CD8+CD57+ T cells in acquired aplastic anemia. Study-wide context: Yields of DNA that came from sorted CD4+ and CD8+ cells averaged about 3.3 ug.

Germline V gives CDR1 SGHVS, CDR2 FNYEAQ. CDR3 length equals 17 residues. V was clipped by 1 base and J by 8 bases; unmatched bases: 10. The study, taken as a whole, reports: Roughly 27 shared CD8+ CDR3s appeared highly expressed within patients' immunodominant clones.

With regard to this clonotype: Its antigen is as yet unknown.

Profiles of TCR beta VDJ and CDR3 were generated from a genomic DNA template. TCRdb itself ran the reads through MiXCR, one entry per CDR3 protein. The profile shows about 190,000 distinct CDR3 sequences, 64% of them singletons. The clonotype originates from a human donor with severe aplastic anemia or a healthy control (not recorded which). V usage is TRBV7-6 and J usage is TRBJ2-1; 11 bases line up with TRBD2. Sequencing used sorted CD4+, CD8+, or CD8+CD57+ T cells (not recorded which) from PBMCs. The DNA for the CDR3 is TGTGCCAGCAGCTTAGAGACTAGCGGGGCTCAAAGGGATGAGCAGTTCTTC. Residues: CASSLETSGAQRDEQFF. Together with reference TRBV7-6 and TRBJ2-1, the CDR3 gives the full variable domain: GAGVSQSPRYKVTKRGQDVALRCDPISGHVSLYWYRQALGQGPEFLTYFNYEAQQDKSGLPNDRFSAERPEGSISTLTIQRTEQRDSAMYRCASSLETSGAQRDEQFFGPGTRLTVL.